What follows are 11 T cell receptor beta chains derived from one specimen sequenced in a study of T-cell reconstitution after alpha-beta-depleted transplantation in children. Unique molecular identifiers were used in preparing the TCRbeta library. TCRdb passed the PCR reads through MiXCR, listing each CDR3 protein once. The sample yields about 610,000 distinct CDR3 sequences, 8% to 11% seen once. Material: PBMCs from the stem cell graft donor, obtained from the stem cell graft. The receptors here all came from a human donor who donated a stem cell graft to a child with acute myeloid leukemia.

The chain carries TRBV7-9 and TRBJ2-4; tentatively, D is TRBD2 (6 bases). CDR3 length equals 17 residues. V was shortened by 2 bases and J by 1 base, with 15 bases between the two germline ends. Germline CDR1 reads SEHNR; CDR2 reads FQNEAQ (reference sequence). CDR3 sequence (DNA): TGTGCCAGCAGCTTACAGGAGGGCGGGTTGGCCAAAAACATTCAGTACTTC. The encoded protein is CASSLQEGGLAKNIQYF.

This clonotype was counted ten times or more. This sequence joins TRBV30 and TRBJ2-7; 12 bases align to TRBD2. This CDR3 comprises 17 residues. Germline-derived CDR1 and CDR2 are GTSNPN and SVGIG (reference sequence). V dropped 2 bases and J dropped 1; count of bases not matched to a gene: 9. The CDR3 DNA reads TGTGCCTGGAGTCCAGAACCCGGGACTAGCGGGTCCTACGAGCAGTACTTC. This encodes CAWSPEPGTSGSYEQYF. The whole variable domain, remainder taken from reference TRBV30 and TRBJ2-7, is SQTIHQWPATLVQPVGSPLSLECTVEGTSNPNLYWYRQAAGRGLQLLFYSVGIGQISSEVPQNLSASRPQDRQFILSSKKLLLSDSGFYLCAWSPEPGTSGSYEQYFGPGTRLTVT.

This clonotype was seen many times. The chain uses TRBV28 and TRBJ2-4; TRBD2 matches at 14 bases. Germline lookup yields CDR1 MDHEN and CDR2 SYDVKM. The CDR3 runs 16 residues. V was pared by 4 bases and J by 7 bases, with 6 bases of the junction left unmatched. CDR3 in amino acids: CASSSRLAGGRNIQYF. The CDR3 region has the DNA TGTGCCAGCAGTTCCCGACTAGCGGGAGGGCGGAACATTCAGTACTTC.

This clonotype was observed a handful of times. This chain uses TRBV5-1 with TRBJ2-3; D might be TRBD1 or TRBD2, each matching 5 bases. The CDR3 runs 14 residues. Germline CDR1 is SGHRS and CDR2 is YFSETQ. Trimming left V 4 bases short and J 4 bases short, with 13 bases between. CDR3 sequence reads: CASSLWDGPDTQYF. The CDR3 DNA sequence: TGCGCCAGCAGCCTTTGGGACGGCCCAGATACGCAGTATTTT.

CDR3 bases: TGTGCCAGTAGTATAGGACTAGCGGGACAAGAGACCCAGTACTTC. Protein: CASSIGLAGQETQYF. V and J are TRBV19 and TRBJ2-5; TRBD2 matches 11 bases. V lost 1 base to trimming and J lost 2 bases; unmatched junction nucleotides: 0. Germline CDR1 reads LNHDA; CDR2 reads SQIVND (reference sequence). The CDR3 is made up of 15 amino acids.

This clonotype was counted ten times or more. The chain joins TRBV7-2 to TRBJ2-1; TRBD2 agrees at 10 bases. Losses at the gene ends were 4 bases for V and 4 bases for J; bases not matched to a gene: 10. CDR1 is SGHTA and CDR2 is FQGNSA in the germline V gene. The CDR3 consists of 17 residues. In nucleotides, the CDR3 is TGTGCCAGCAGCTCGGGGGGAGCGGGAGGGAGGTACAATGAGCAGTTCTTC. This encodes CASSSGGAGGRYNEQFF.

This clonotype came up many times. DNA of the CDR3: TGTGCCAGCAGTTTCAAGGGAGAAGGAACCTACGAGCAGTACTTC. It translates to CASSFKGEGTYEQYF. The chain is built from TRBV12-3 or TRBV12-4 and TRBJ2-7; a possible D gene is TRBD2 (5 bases). This CDR3 has 15 amino acids. Trimming shortened V by 3 bases and J by 2 bases, and 14 bases separated the two germline ends.

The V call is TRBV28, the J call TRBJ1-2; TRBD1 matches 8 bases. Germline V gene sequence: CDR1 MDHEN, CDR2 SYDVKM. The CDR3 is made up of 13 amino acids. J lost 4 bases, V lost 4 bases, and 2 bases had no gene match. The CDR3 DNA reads TGTGCCAGCAGTTCGGGACAGGTCTATGGCTACACCTTC. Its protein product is CASSSGQVYGYTF.

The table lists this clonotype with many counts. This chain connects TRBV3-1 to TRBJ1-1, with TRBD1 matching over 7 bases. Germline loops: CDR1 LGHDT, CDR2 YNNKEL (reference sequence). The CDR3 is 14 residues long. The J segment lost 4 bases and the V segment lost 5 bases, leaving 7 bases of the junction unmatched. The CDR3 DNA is TGTGCCAGCAGCGCGTTAACAGGGGCCACTGAAGCTTTCTTT. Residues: CASSALTGATEAFF.

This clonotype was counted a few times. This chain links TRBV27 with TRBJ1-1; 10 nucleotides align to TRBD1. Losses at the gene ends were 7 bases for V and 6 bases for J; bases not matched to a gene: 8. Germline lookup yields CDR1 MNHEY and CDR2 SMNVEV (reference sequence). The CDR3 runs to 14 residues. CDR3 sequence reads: CASTADRGLAEAFF. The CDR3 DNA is TGTGCCAGCACCGCCGACAGGGGGCTCGCTGAAGCTTTCTTT.

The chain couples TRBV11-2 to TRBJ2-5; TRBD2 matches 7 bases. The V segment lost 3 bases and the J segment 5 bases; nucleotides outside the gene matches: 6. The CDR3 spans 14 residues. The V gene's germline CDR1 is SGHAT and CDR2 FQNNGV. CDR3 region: CASSFRRGTETQYF. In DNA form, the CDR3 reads TGTGCCAGCAGCTTTAGGCGGGGGACGGAGACCCAGTACTTC.